The T cell receptor beta chain described here comes from a study of blood T cell repertoires in COVID-19. Looking at the study overall: The study drew acute and convalescent COVID-19 samples from the United States, Italy and Spain. T cells, B-cell-depleted T cells, or PBMCs provided the cDNA or gDNA that served as material.

About this clone itself: At the DNA level, this CDR3 is encoded by other sequences in the same sample as well.

Authors' processing steps: Reference gene primer amplification in the assay estimated nucleated cell counts. Clones were sequenced by immunoSEQ multiplex PCR, and TCRdb holds only the in-frame ones, with some missing. The DNA was the basis for D and trimming; V, J and clone size are from that table. The table includes approximately 170,000 clones, around 82% detected once. Germline-derived CDR1 and CDR2 are SGDLS and YYNGEE. The CDR3 runs to 13 residues. Losses at the gene ends were 4 bases for V and 8 bases for J; bases not matched to a gene: 6. The chain couples TRBV9 to TRBJ1-2; 9 nucleotides line up with TRBD1. Specimen: peripheral blood. This clonotype was obtained from a woman older than 75 with active or convalescent COVID-19. The CDR3 here is CASSPGTGYGYTF. As DNA, the CDR3 is TGTGCCAGCAGCCCAGGGACAGGGTACGGCTACACCTTC.